This T cell receptor beta chain originates from a study of T-cell reconstitution after alpha-beta-depleted transplantation in children. The junction had 5 bases not matched to a gene; V was cut back by 6 bases and J by 4 bases. The CDR3 is made up of 13 amino acids. As it was prepared, the TCRbeta library received unique molecular identifiers. Using its own MiXCR run on the PCR reads, TCRdb lists one record per CDR3 protein. The sample has roughly 500,000 distinct CDR3 sequences, around 16% seen once. The starting material was PBMCs from the stem cell graft donor, obtained from the stem cell graft. This sequence was found in a human donor who donated a stem cell graft to a child with acute lymphoblastic leukemia. The gene calls are TRBV12-3 or TRBV12-4 and TRBJ1-2; TRBD1 aligns across 7 bases. CDR3 coding DNA: TGTGCCAGCAGCCACAGGGGCGGCTATGGCTACACCTTC. This gives the protein CASSHRGGYGYTF.